This TCR beta chain was documented in a study of glioma-infiltrating T cells after dendritic cell vaccination. Points from the study as a whole: Complete blood and tumor specimen sets were limited to few patients. Longer survival after dendritic cell vaccination followed higher pretreatment TIL content.

Up to 2 ug genomic DNA was used for TCRB CDR3 amplification. Clones were read by immunoSEQ multiplex PCR, and TCRdb kept only the in-frame ones, dropping some. This sample has some 78,000 clones, with approximately 81% found just once. Documented time point: after dendritic cell vaccination, including at tumor progression/relapse. Fresh-frozen tumor tissue and more than two years of survival data were available for all. About this clone itself: Its antigen remains unknown.

V was pared by 6 bases and J by 4 bases, with 1 base of the junction left unmatched. The CDR3 contains 12 residues. CDR1 is SGHNT and CDR2 is YENEEA in the germline V gene. This specimen was blood, taken after dendritic cell vaccination. The chain joins TRBV11-3 to TRBJ1-1, with TRBD1 matching 8 bases. The clonotype comes from a human donor with glioblastoma. In nucleotides, the CDR3 is TGTGCCAGCAGTACAGGGGGCACTGAAGCTTTCTTT. Residues: CASSTGGTEAFF.